The 14 T cell receptor beta chains below all came from one sample that was sequenced in a study of blood T cell repertoires in COVID-19. Method: immunoSEQ multiplex PCR; TCRdb's copy keeps in-frame clones and lacks some. The table includes tens of thousands of clones, about 91% detected once. The sequenced material came from peripheral blood. These TCRs come from a man aged 60 to 69 with acute or convalescent COVID-19.

V usage is TRBV27 and J usage is TRBJ2-5, with 10 bases matching TRBD2. CDR1 and CDR2 from the germline V gene are MNHEY and SMNVEV (reference sequence). The CDR3 has 16 residues. After removal of 2 bases from V and 5 bases from J, the junction contained 8 bases not matched to a gene. The CDR3 reads CASSLRQREGRETQYF. CDR3 bases: TGTGCCAGCAGTTTAAGACAGCGGGAGGGCCGGGAGACCCAGTACTTC.

This clone showed up just a few times. This CDR3 is CATLPSQGRDSPLHF. CDR3 coding DNA: TGTGCCACCCTTCCTTCACAGGGGCGGGATTCACCCCTCCACTTT. The V call is TRBV28, the J call TRBJ1-6, with 7 bases fitting TRBD1. This CDR3 region has 15 residues. V lost 10 bases to trimming and J lost 8 bases; unmatched junction nucleotides: 14. Germline lookup yields CDR1 MDHEN and CDR2 SYDVKM.

The V gene is TRBV20-1, the J gene TRBJ2-5; no definite D call. The CDR3 is 11 residues long. Germline CDR1 is DFQATT and CDR2 is SNEGSKA (reference sequence). Trimming left V 6 bases short and J 5 bases short, with 10 bases between. The CDR3, as DNA: TGCAGTGCCAATCCCATTGAGACCCAGTACTTC. Protein product: CSANPIETQYF.

This chain links TRBV14 with TRBJ2-5, with 10 bases fitting TRBD2. This CDR3 comprises 16 residues. With V trimmed by 3 bases and J by 4 bases, 8 bases remained unmatched. CDR1 and CDR2 from the germline V gene are SGHDN and FVKESK. The CDR3 sequence is CASSQRLLAGVETQYF. The DNA for the CDR3 is TGTGCCAGCAGCCAGAGGTTGCTAGCGGGAGTAGAGACCCAGTACTTC.

The chain joins TRBV5-1 to TRBJ1-1; 8 bases agree with TRBD1. CDR3 length: 15 amino acids. Germline V CDR1 and CDR2: SGHRS, YFSETQ. V lost 2 bases to trimming and J lost 1 base; unmatched junction nucleotides: 4. Here the CDR3 reads CASSFQGARNTEAFF. CDR3 bases: TGCGCCAGCAGCTTTCAGGGGGCTCGGAACACTGAAGCTTTCTTT. Combining the CDR3 with reference TRBV5-1 and TRBJ1-1 gives the whole variable domain KAGVTQTPRYLIKTRGQQVTLSCSPISGHRSVSWYQQTPGQGLQFLFEYFSETQRNKGNFPGRFSGRQFSNSRSEMNVSTLELGDSALYLCASSFQGARNTEAFFGQGTRLTVV.

This chain connects TRBV5-1 to TRBJ2-2, with TRBD1 matching 8 bases. This CDR3 comprises 15 residues. Germline V gives CDR1 SGHRS, CDR2 YFSETQ. V lost 4 bases and J lost 6; bases outside the gene matches: 8. Written as DNA, the CDR3 is TGCGCCAGCAGCCTAACCCAGGGGGCCTCCGGGGAGCTGTTTTTT. It yields the protein CASSLTQGASGELFF.

J is TRBJ1-1 and V is TRBV25-1, with 10 bases lining up with TRBD1. Germline V gives CDR1 MGHDK, CDR2 SYGVNS. The CDR3 has 14 amino acids. Losses at the gene ends were 0 bases for V and 11 bases for J; bases not matched to a gene: 6. In DNA form, the CDR3 reads TGTGCCAGCAGTGAATATAGGACAGGGGGACGGGCTTTCTTT. The encoded protein is CASSEYRTGGRAFF.

The chain combines TRBV6-6 with TRBJ2-3, with 11 bases matching TRBD2. The trim removed 2 bases at V and 6 bases at J, leaving 1 base unmatched. The germline V gene encodes CDR1 MNHNY and CDR2 SVGAGI (reference sequence). CDR3 length equals 14 residues. This CDR3 is CASSYPSGRDTQYF. The CDR3 DNA sequence: TGTGCCAGCAGTTACCCTAGCGGGAGGGATACGCAGTATTTT.

The chain combines TRBV15 with TRBJ2-2, with 10 positions matching TRBD1. Germline CDR1 and CDR2: LNHNV and YYDKDF (reference sequence). The CDR3 is 14 amino acids. V shed 11 bases, J shed 5 bases, and the junction held 8 bases outside the gene matches. The CDR3 loop is CAARTGGNTGELFF. In DNA, the CDR3 is TGTGCCGCGCGGACAGGGGGTAATACCGGGGAGCTGTTTTTT. Full variable domain (remainder filled in from reference TRBV15 and TRBJ2-2): DAMVIQNPRYQVTQFGKPVTLSCSQTLNHNVMYWYQQKSSQAPKLLFHYYDKDFNNEADTPDNFQSRRPNTSFCFLDIRSPGLGDTAMYLCAARTGGNTGELFFGEGSRLTVL.

The chain is built from TRBV18 and TRBJ2-7, with TRBD2 identical over 8 bases. With 0 bases clipped from V and 3 bases from J, the junction kept 1 base outside the gene matches. CDR1 is KGHSH and CDR2 is LQKENI in the germline V gene. This CDR3 has 14 residues. The CDR3: CASSPPGLDYEQYF. In DNA form, the CDR3 reads TGTGCCAGCTCACCACCGGGACTAGACTACGAGCAGTACTTC.

This chain joins TRBV5-4 and TRBJ2-2, with TRBD2 identical over 7 bases. Per the germline V gene, CDR1 is SGHNT and CDR2 is YYREEE (reference sequence). CDR3 length equals 17 residues. J gave up 1 base and V 2 bases, and 8 bases lay outside the gene matches. In nucleotides, the CDR3 is TGTGCCAGCAGCTTAAGGCCCGGGGAGGGGAACACCGGGGAGCTGTTTTTT. Its translation is CASSLRPGEGNTGELFF.

The chain uses TRBV28 and TRBJ2-1, with 10 bases lining up with TRBD2. The V gene's germline CDR1 is MDHEN and CDR2 SYDVKM. This CDR3 comprises 18 residues. With 7 bases clipped from V and 0 bases from J, the junction kept 12 bases outside the gene matches. CDR3 sequence reads: CASIPGTSDFRSYNEQFF. DNA of the CDR3: TGTGCCAGCATCCCAGGGACTAGCGACTTCCGCTCCTACAATGAGCAGTTCTTC.

The CDR3: CASSPLRGAGVENEQFF. In DNA, the CDR3 is TGTGCCAGCAGCCCCCTCAGGGGCGCGGGAGTGGAGAATGAGCAGTTCTTC. The chain joins TRBV27 to TRBJ2-1, with D possibly matching TRBD2 (7 bases). Germline values: CDR1 MNHEY, CDR2 SMNVEV (reference sequence). Trimming cost V 6 bases and J 7 bases, with 25 bases left between them. The CDR3 spans 17 residues.

The chain joins TRBV3-1 (or the pseudogene TRBV3-2) to TRBJ1-4, with D possibly matching TRBD1 (5 bases). The ends were cut back, 0 bases at V and 8 bases at J, with 13 bases in the middle. CDR1 is LGHDT, CDR2 YNNKEL, per germline (reference sequence). The CDR3 is 15 residues long. In DNA form, the CDR3 reads TGTGCCAGCAGCCAAGATCGGGGGGTGCGCGAAAAACTGTTTTTT. Translation: CASSQDRGVREKLFF.